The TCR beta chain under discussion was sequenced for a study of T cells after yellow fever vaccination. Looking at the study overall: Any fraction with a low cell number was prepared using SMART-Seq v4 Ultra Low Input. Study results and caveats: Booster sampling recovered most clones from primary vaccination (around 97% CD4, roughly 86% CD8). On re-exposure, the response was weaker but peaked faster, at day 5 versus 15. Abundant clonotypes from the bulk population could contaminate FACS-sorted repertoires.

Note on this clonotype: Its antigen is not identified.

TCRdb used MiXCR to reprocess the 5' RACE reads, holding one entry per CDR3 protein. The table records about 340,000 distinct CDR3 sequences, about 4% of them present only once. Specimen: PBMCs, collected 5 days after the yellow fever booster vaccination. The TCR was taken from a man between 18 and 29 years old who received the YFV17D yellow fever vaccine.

The CDR3 DNA is TGTGCCAGCAGCTTTGGGGGTTCCGGGACTCCCGGGGAGCTGTTTTTT. Amino acid sequence: CASSFGGSGTPGELFF. The chain uses TRBV7-9 and TRBJ2-2; possibly TRBD2 for D (6 bases). V dropped 3 bases and J dropped 6 bases, with 17 bases sitting between them. CDR1 is SEHNR, CDR2 FQNEAQ, per germline (reference sequence). The CDR3 is made up of 16 amino acids.